The 31 T cell receptor beta chains reported below all come from one sample, sequenced in a study of T cell responses to AZD1222 COVID-19 vaccine (dated by TCRdb to the early 2020s). This specimen's time point label, per the study, means: baseline before first vaccination. The library was prepared using the immunoSEQ multiplex PCR assay. Imported from immuneACCESS, the table was reduced by TCRdb to in-frame sequences with V and J called. These copies leave out some clones; in studies compared against another copy, an unresolved V gene accounts for under half, and the cause of the remainder is not known. Counted in this sample were 65,000 to 85,000 clones; 90% to 95% of them appeared once. Of the sample, around 4.9% falls within the top ten clones. Here the sequenced sample was peripheral blood, taken on day 0 of AZD1222 vaccination. Source of these receptors: an adult in good health.

The chain combines TRBV6-2 or TRBV6-3 with TRBJ2-3; 7 bases fit TRBD1. The length of the CDR3 is 16 residues. V trimming: 2 bases; J trimming: 0 bases; junction bases outside the gene matches: 5. Germline CDR1 reads MNHEY; CDR2 reads SVGEGT. This CDR3 reads CASSYRGQDSTDTQYF. The CDR3 nucleotides are TGTGCCAGCAGTTACCGCGGACAGGACAGCACAGATACGCAGTATTTT.

The chain carries TRBV3-1 (or the pseudogene TRBV3-2) and TRBJ1-5, with unresolved D. With 0 bases removed from V and 0 bases from J, the gap between germline ends came to 6 bases. The CDR3 totals 15 residues. Germline CDR1 reads LGHDT; CDR2 reads YNNKEL (reference sequence). The CDR3 sequence: CASSQEAHSNQPQHF. In nucleotides, the CDR3 is TGTGCCAGCAGCCAAGAGGCCCATAGCAATCAGCCCCAGCATTTT.

This rearrangement joins TRBV12-3 or TRBV12-4 to TRBJ1-3, with unresolved D. The CDR3 loop spans 10 amino acids. V was clipped by 6 bases and J by 8 bases, with 5 bases between them. The CDR3 DNA reads TGTGCCAGCAGCCGGGACACCATATATTTT. Protein sequence: CASSRDTIYF.

In this sample, this clone turned up a few times. The genes are TRBV7-2 and TRBJ2-1; no clear D gene. Between the trimmed V and J ends, which lost 1 base and 0 bases, there was a span of 7 bases. Per the germline V gene, CDR1 is SGHTA and CDR2 is FQGNSA. This CDR3 comprises 15 residues. CDR3 residues: CASSLGPSSYNEQFF. CDR3 nucleotide sequence: TGTGCCAGCAGCTTAGGACCAAGCTCCTACAATGAGCAGTTCTTC.

The rearrangement links TRBV9 to TRBJ2-7; D not certain. Per germline, CDR1 SGDLS and CDR2 YYNGEE. This CDR3 has 15 residues. The germline V and J ends were trimmed by 0 bases and 3 bases, with 13 bases remaining between them. The CDR3: CASSVEGSILYEQYF. The CDR3 DNA reads TGTGCCAGCAGCGTAGAGGGCAGCATTCTCTACGAGCAGTACTTC.

The chain links TRBV4-2 to TRBJ2-3, with 8 bases fitting TRBD1. The CDR3 loop spans 17 amino acids. The ends lost 0 bases at V and 4 bases at J; junction bases unmatched: 9. Germline CDR1 is LGHNA and CDR2 is YNFKEQ. The CDR3 loop is CASSQDLGQGPADTQYF. For the CDR3, the DNA is TGTGCCAGCAGCCAAGATCTAGGACAGGGACCCGCAGATACGCAGTATTTT.

As regards this clone: The DNA is omitted, as the CDR3 cannot be located on it reliably, and the CDR3 follows TCRdb's listing. The V gene is TRBV11-2, the J gene TRBJ1-1. Germline CDR1 reads SGHAT; CDR2 reads FQNNGV. The CDR3 has 15 amino acids, counting both end residues. CDR3 loop: CASSLTSAPNTEAFF.

The genes are TRBV27 and TRBJ1-1; a weak D match, TRBD1 (6 bases). Deletions cut 5 bases from V and 2 bases from J, with 12 bases between. The CDR3 spans 14 residues. Per germline, CDR1 MNHEY and CDR2 SMNVEV (reference sequence). CDR3: CASSPGTPNTEAFF. CDR3 nucleotides: TGTGCCAGCAGTCCTGGGACACCTAACACTGAAGCTTTCTTT.

This chain joins TRBV6-2 or TRBV6-3 and TRBJ2-7, with D uncertain. V was pared by 2 bases and J by 2 bases, with 10 bases between. Per germline, CDR1 MNHEY and CDR2 SVGEGT. The CDR3 runs to 14 residues. Here the CDR3 DNA reads TGTGCCAGCAGTTACGCGCCCGGCGCCTACGAGCAGTACTTC. It yields the protein CASSYAPGAYEQYF.

This rearrangement joins TRBV11-3 to TRBJ2-1; 11 bases agree with TRBD1. The CDR3 loop spans 19 amino acids. The ends lost 0 bases at V and 0 bases at J; junction bases unmatched: 7. Germline V gene data show CDR1 as SGHNT and CDR2 as YENEEA. The CDR3 sequence is CASSLDGQGAQSSYNEQFF. The DNA for the CDR3 is TGTGCCAGCAGCTTAGATGGACAGGGGGCCCAAAGCTCCTACAATGAGCAGTTCTTC.

On this clone itself: The junction departs from germline at one end; a sequencing error may be responsible. V gene TRBV7-7 combines with J gene TRBJ2-1; 10 bases fit TRBD1. CDR3 length equals 15 residues. In germline, CDR1 is SSHAT, CDR2 FNYEAQ (reference sequence). The CDR3: CASSQTGGATDEQFF. The CDR3 DNA reads as TGTGCTAGCAGCCAGACAGGGGGCGCGACTGATGAGCAGTTCTTC.

Here the CDR3 reads CASSGQSYSPLHF. The CDR3 DNA follows: TGTGCCAGCAGTGGACAGAGTTATTCACCCCTCCACTTT. The rearrangement joins TRBV12-3 or TRBV12-4 to TRBJ1-6; D is possibly TRBD1 (6 bases). The CDR3 sequence is 13 residues long. With 5 bases removed from V and 8 bases from J, the gap between germline ends came to 10 bases.

The chain recombines TRBV5-5 with TRBJ1-4; D is unresolved. From germline, CDR1 is SGHKS and CDR2 YYEKEE (reference sequence). The CDR3 sequence is 17 residues long. V lost 3 bases, J lost 8 bases, and 23 bases lay in between. In DNA, the CDR3 is TGTGCCAGCAGCTCTACCCCTCCGTCCCAACGAAAGGAAAAACTGTTTTTT. It specifies CASSSTPPSQRKEKLFF.

This clone has only one observation. The J gene is TRBJ1-5, the V gene TRBV7-2; 11 bases are a match to TRBD1. J gave up 4 bases and V 5 bases, and 16 bases lay outside the gene matches. This CDR3 has 19 residues. CDR1 and CDR2 (germline): SGHTA, FQGNSA. Here the CDR3 DNA reads TGTGCCAGCAGCAAACGAGGACAGGGGGCCTCACCTTTAAATCAGCCCCAGCATTTT. Its translation is CASSKRGQGASPLNQPQHF.

In its sample, this clone was seen a few times. The genes are TRBV24-1 and TRBJ2-7; D tentatively fits TRBD1 or TRBD2 (5 bases each). CDR1 KGHDR and CDR2 SFDVKD come from the germline V gene. This CDR3 contains 13 residues. V gave up 4 bases and J gave up 7 bases, with 13 bases separating them. The CDR3 region is CATSDTSRGEQYF. For the CDR3, the DNA is TGTGCCACCAGTGACACCTCGAGGGGTGAGCAGTACTTC.

This clone has a single count. Here the CDR3 reads CASTEDTNTEAFF. DNA for the CDR3: TGTGCCAGCACCGAGGACACGAACACTGAAGCTTTCTTT. V is TRBV2 and J is TRBJ1-1; maybe TRBD1 (5 bases). This CDR3 spans 13 amino acids. Germline values: CDR1 SNHLY, CDR2 FYNNEI. Between the trimmed V and J ends, which lost 7 bases and 1 base, there was a span of 10 bases.

The rearrangement links TRBV29-1 to TRBJ1-5, with TRBD1 matching over 12 bases. This CDR3 has 18 amino acids. V dropped 7 bases and J dropped 0; count of bases not matched to a gene: 13. Per the germline V gene, CDR1 is SQVTM and CDR2 is ANQGSEA. The CDR3 spells CSECYRDRGPYSNQPQHF. In nucleotides, the CDR3 is TGCAGCGAATGTTACCGGGACAGGGGGCCCTATAGCAATCAGCCCCAGCATTTT.

The chain couples TRBV6-6 to TRBJ1-1, with 9 bases lining up with TRBD1. CDR3 length equals 19 residues. The trim removed 6 bases at V and 0 bases at J, leaving 17 bases unmatched. Germline CDR1 reads MNHNY; CDR2 reads SVGAGI (reference sequence). The CDR3 here is CASSWGELPGQGLNTEAFF. In nucleotides, the CDR3 is TGTGCCAGCAGCTGGGGTGAGTTACCGGGACAGGGCTTGAACACTGAAGCTTTCTTT.

The rearrangement links TRBV3-1 (or the pseudogene TRBV3-2) to TRBJ2-7; 10 bases fit TRBD1. The CDR3 contains 15 residues. CDR1 LGHDT and CDR2 YNNKEL come from the germline V gene (reference sequence). The V and J ends lost 4 bases and 6 bases, in that order; junction bases with no gene match: 9. The CDR3 DNA is TGTGCCAGCAGCCCGACCGGGACAGGGGTGGCCGAGCAGTACTTC. Translated: CASSPTGTGVAEQYF.

The chain combines TRBV19 with TRBJ1-5, with TRBD1 as a possible D gene (6 bases). V lost 3 bases and J lost 3, with 15 bases in between. CDR1 LNHDA and CDR2 SQIVND come from the germline V gene (reference sequence). The CDR3 extends over 16 amino acids. The CDR3 protein is CASSIRDTYYNQPQHF. The CDR3 coding sequence is TGTGCCAGTAGTATTCGGGACACTTATTACAATCAGCCCCAGCATTTT.

The rearrangement uses TRBV12-3 or TRBV12-4 and TRBJ2-1, with TRBD2 as a possible D gene (5 bases). Between the trimmed V and J ends, which lost 7 bases and 8 bases, there was a span of 15 bases. The CDR3 loop spans 13 amino acids. Written as DNA, the CDR3 is TGTGCCAGCAACTCAGAGGGTATCTATGAGCAGTTCTTC. Its protein is CASNSEGIYEQFF.

This chain uses TRBV5-1 with TRBJ1-4; unclear D gene. CDR1 and CDR2 from the germline V gene are SGHRS and YFSETQ. Trimming pared 1 base from V and 8 bases from J, leaving 15 bases between. The CDR3 is made up of 15 amino acids. The CDR3 region is CASSLLGLSIEKLFF. CDR3 DNA sequence: TGCGCCAGCAGCTTGCTGGGGTTGTCTATCGAAAAACTGTTTTTT.

The chain carries TRBV2 and TRBJ2-7; 9 nucleotides align to TRBD1. Germline V gives CDR1 SNHLY, CDR2 FYNNEI. CDR3 length equals 13 residues. The ends lost 6 bases at V and 7 bases at J; junction bases unmatched: 7. The DNA for the CDR3 is TGTGCCAGCAGATGGGACAGGGCCGGGGAGCAGTACTTC. It yields the protein CASRWDRAGEQYF.

The J gene is TRBJ1-3, the V gene TRBV5-1; unclear D gene. The germline V gene encodes CDR1 SGHRS and CDR2 YFSETQ. The CDR3 is 14 amino acids. Trimming took off 4 bases at V and 3 bases at J, with 11 bases between the two ends. In DNA, the CDR3 is TGCGCCAGCAGCCCCAGCGTTTATGGAAACACCATATATTTT. Translation: CASSPSVYGNTIYF.

In its sample, this clone was seen once. The chain combines TRBV7-9 with TRBJ2-1, with TRBD1 matching over 8 bases. J lost 1 base, V lost 1 base, and 6 bases had no gene match. The CDR3 has 17 amino acids. The germline V gene encodes CDR1 SEHNR and CDR2 FQNEAQ (reference sequence). This chain's CDR3 is CASSLGARQGSYNEQFF. The CDR3 nucleotides read TGTGCCAGCAGCTTAGGGGCGAGACAGGGGTCCTACAATGAGCAGTTCTTC.

V is TRBV28 and J is TRBJ1-5, with D tentatively TRBD1 (6 bases). Looked up from germline, CDR1 is MDHEN and CDR2 is SYDVKM. The CDR3 runs 13 residues. Trimming pared 5 bases from V and 5 bases from J, leaving 10 bases between. CDR3 residues: CASSGGYYQPQHF. CDR3 sequence (DNA): TGTGCCAGCAGTGGGGGCTACTATCAGCCCCAGCATTTT.

V and J are TRBV9 and TRBJ2-2, with 10 bases aligning to TRBD2. CDR1 is SGDLS and CDR2 is YYNGEE in the germline V gene. The CDR3 contains 15 residues. The trim removed 4 bases at V and 6 bases at J, leaving 6 bases unmatched. CDR3 amino acids: CASSRAGGQAGELFF. CDR3 coding DNA: TGTGCCAGCAGCCGAGCGGGGGGGCAGGCCGGGGAGCTGTTTTTT.

This chain links TRBV5-1 with TRBJ1-1, with D possibly matching TRBD1 (6 bases). The CDR3 spans 15 residues. V was pared by 3 bases and J by 0 bases, with 12 bases between. Germline CDR1 reads SGHRS; CDR2 reads YFSETQ. This CDR3 is CASSYEGGLNTEAFF. The CDR3 DNA reads TGCGCCAGCAGCTATGAAGGGGGTCTGAACACTGAAGCTTTCTTT. Combining the CDR3 with reference TRBV5-1 and TRBJ1-1 gives the whole variable domain KAGVTQTPRYLIKTRGQQVTLSCSPISGHRSVSWYQQTPGQGLQFLFEYFSETQRNKGNFPGRFSGRQFSNSRSEMNVSTLELGDSALYLCASSYEGGLNTEAFFGQGTRLTVV.

This chain connects TRBV5-6 to TRBJ1-2; TRBD1 matches 7 bases. This CDR3 region has 16 residues. Germline assignment: CDR1 SGHDT and CDR2 YYEEEE. V lost 0 bases to trimming and J lost 3 bases; unmatched junction nucleotides: 8. The CDR3 nucleotides are TGTGCCAGCAGCTTGGGTGAACAGGGGAGATACTATGGCTACACCTTC. Translating gives CASSLGEQGRYYGYTF.

The V gene is TRBV19, the J gene TRBJ2-2, with D perhaps TRBD1 (5 bases). Germline CDR1 reads LNHDA; CDR2 reads SQIVND (reference sequence). The V and J ends lost 4 bases and 4 bases respectively, with 13 bases between them. This CDR3 is 15 amino acids long. The DNA of the CDR3 is TGTGCCAGTAGTACACTTCAAACAGGCACCGGGGAGCTGTTTTTT. It yields the protein CASSTLQTGTGELFF.

This chain connects TRBV4-1 to TRBJ1-1; 8 nucleotides agree with TRBD1. Germline CDR1 reads MGHRA; CDR2 reads YSYEKL. J gave up 5 bases and V 0 bases, and 17 bases lay outside the gene matches. The CDR3 runs to 19 residues. CDR3 loop: CASSQERMETGVYYTEAFF. CDR3 DNA sequence: TGCGCCAGCAGCCAAGAGAGAATGGAGACAGGGGTCTATTATACTGAAGCTTTCTTT.